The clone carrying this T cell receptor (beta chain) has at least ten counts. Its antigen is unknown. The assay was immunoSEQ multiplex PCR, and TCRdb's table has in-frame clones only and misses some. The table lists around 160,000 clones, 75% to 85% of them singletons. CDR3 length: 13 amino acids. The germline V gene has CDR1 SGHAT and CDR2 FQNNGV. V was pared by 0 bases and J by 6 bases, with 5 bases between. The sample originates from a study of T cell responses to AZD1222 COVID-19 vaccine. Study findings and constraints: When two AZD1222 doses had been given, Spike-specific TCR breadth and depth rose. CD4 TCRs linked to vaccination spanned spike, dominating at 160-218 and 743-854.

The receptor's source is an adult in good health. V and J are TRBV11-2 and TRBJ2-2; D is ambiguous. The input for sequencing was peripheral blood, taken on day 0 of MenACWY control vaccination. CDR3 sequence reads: CASSLEPPGELFF. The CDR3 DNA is TGTGCCAGCAGCTTAGAACCTCCCGGGGAGCTGTTTTTT.